These T cell receptor beta chains were read from a single sample in a study of chemoradiotherapy in HPV16-positive cancers. The table came from immunoSEQ multiplex PCR; TCRdb's copy has only in-frame clones and leaves some out. Here the sample spans 7,500 to 9,500 clones, about three quarters being singletons. The material sequenced was tumor tissue, taken from a patient who underwent chemoradiotherapy. The receptors were sampled from a human donor with HPV-associated anogenital cancer. Each CDR3 is given with its conserved first and last residue. A D gene is named only where the DNA matches it firmly. The size of a clone is reported for some rows only, either as once, few or many, or as a class for expanded clones.

DNA: TGCGCCAGTGGGACTAGCGGGGTCGGGGAGCTGTTTTTT; CDR3: CASGTSGVGELFF; D: TRBD2; J: TRBJ2-2; size: -; V: TRBV10-2
DNA: TGTGCCAGCAGCTTAGGCACTAGCGGGAGGGCCGGCGGGGAGCTGTTTTTT; CDR3: CASSLGTSGRAGGELFF; D: TRBD2; J: TRBJ2-2; size: -; V: TRBV7-2
DNA: TGTGCCAGCAGCCCACGACAGGGGACTGAAGCTTTCTTT; CDR3: CASSPRQGTEAFF; D: TRBD1; J: TRBJ1-1; size: -; V: TRBV7-3
DNA: TGTGCCTGGATCAGCGGGGGGGCCGTGGGTGAGCAGTTCTTC; CDR3: CAWISGGAVGEQFF; D: TRBD2; J: TRBJ2-1; size: -; V: TRBV30
DNA: TGTGCCAGCAGCTTGGCGGGACAGGATAATTCACCCCTCCACTTT; CDR3: CASSLAGQDNSPLHF; D: TRBD1; J: TRBJ1-6; size: -; V: TRBV7-8
DNA: TGTGCCTGGAGTCAGCAGTATCCGGCTGAAGCTTTCTTT; CDR3: CAWSQQYPAEAFF; D: -; J: TRBJ1-1; size: -; V: TRBV30
DNA: TGTGCCAGCAGTTCACAGGACTACGAGCAGTACTTC; CDR3: CASSSQDYEQYF; D: -; J: TRBJ2-7; size: few; V: TRBV27
DNA: TGTGCCAGCAGTAACTTGGGGGACCCGTACAATGAGCAGTTCTTC; CDR3: CASSNLGDPYNEQFF; D: -; J: TRBJ2-1; size: -; V: TRBV6-4
DNA: TGTGCCAGCAGCGTCAGGGGTACCGGGGAGCTGTTTTTT; CDR3: CASSVRGTGELFF; D: -; J: TRBJ2-2; size: -; V: TRBV9
DNA: TGCGCCAGCAGCCAACTAGCGGGGGCTACAGATACGCAGTATTTT; CDR3: CASSQLAGATDTQYF; D: TRBD2; J: TRBJ2-3; size: -; V: TRBV4-3
DNA: TGTGCCAGCTCACCCGCGACAGTAATGAACACTGAAGCTTTCTTT; CDR3: CASSPATVMNTEAFF; D: -; J: TRBJ1-1; size: -; V: TRBV18
DNA: TGTGCTAGTGGTTTGGGGGTGAACTCTGGAAACACCATATATTTT; CDR3: CASGLGVNSGNTIYF; D: -; J: TRBJ1-3; size: -; V: TRBV12-5